Listed below are T cell receptor beta chains from one sample, sequenced in a study of radiotherapy plus CTLA-4 blockade in lung cancer. Generated by immunoSEQ multiplex PCR, the TCRdb table keeps only in-frame clones and is missing some. The table lists approximately 12,000 clones, around 80% of them singletons. The specimen comprised peripheral blood, sampled from a patient treated with radiotherapy plus ipilimumab. The receptors were sampled from a human donor with non-small cell lung cancer that progressed on radiotherapy plus ipilimumab. CDR3s include the opening cysteine and the closing phenylalanine or tryptophan. The D gene is left open where the match is weak. Rows may omit the clone size; those that give it use once, few, many or a size class.

v_gene	d_gene	j_gene	abundance	CDR3aa	CDR3nt
TRBV7-3	NA	TRBJ1-1	NA	CASSLNWGDNPPTKYPWAFF	TGTGCCAGCAGCTTAAATTGGGGGGACAACCCCCCAACCAAGTATCCCTGGGCTTTCTTT
TRBV2	NA	TRBJ2-2	NA	CASGAGNSNTGELFF	TGTGCCAGCGGTGCGGGGAATTCGAACACCGGGGAGCTGTTTTTT
TRBV5-1	NA	TRBJ2-3	NA	CASSYRLVPTASADTQYF	TGCGCCAGCAGCTATCGCCTAGTTCCAACTGCGTCCGCAGATACGCAGTATTTT
TRBV11-1	TRBD1	TRBJ1-5	NA	CASSLDLGQGGDQPQHF	TGTGCCAGCAGCTTAGACCTGGGACAGGGAGGGGATCAGCCCCAGCATTTT
TRBV27	NA	TRBJ1-6	NA	CASSPPGWFNSPLHF	TGTGCCAGCAGTCCCCCGGGTTGGTTTAATTCACCCCTCCACTTT
TRBV27	TRBD2	TRBJ2-5	NA	CASSFSSGERQETQYF	TGTGCCAGCAGTTTTTCGAGCGGGGAGCGTCAAGAGACCCAGTACTTC
TRBV6-5	TRBD1	TRBJ1-4	once	CASSSDRVANEKLFF	TGTGCCAGCAGTTCCGACAGGGTAGCTAATGAAAAACTGTTTTTT
TRBV7-9	NA	TRBJ2-1	NA	CASSPFGATADEQFF	TGTGCCAGCAGCCCTTTTGGTGCGACGGCGGATGAGCAGTTCTTC
TRBV7-2	TRBD1	TRBJ2-6	NA	CASSPGQGLDSGANVLTF	TGTGCCAGCAGTCCCGGACAGGGGCTTGACTCTGGGGCCAACGTCCTGACTTTC
TRBV10-1	NA	TRBJ1-6	few	CASSEWALSPLHF	TGCGCCAGCAGTGAGTGGGCCCTTTCACCCCTCCACTTT
TRBV4-1	NA	TRBJ1-1	few	CASSQSPAQSTEAFF	TGCGCCAGCAGCCAAAGTCCCGCCCAAAGCACTGAAGCTTTCTTT
TRBV7-2	NA	TRBJ1-1	NA	CASSFTDRGAEAFF	TGTGCCAGCAGCTTCACGGACAGAGGCGCTGAAGCTTTCTTT
TRBV5-1	TRBD1	TRBJ2-7	NA	CASSRDRGPYEQYF	TGCGCCAGCAGCCGGGACAGGGGACCGTACGAGCAGTACTTC
TRBV11-2	NA	TRBJ2-2	once	CASRPHGGNTGELFF	TGTGCCAGCAGGCCACACGGGGGGAACACCGGGGAGCTGTTTTTT
TRBV10-3	NA	TRBJ1-2	NA	CATYLYGYTF	TGTGCCACCTACCTTTATGGCTACACCTTC
TRBV4-3	TRBD1	TRBJ2-7	NA	CASSQYGTGESYEQYF	TGCGCCAGCAGCCAATACGGGACAGGGGAATCCTACGAGCAGTACTTC
TRBV4-1	TRBD1	TRBJ1-1	NA	CASSQNPRLQGINTEAFF	TGCGCCAGCAGCCAAAACCCCCGGCTACAGGGGATAAACACTGAAGCTTTCTTT
TRBV6-5	TRBD2	TRBJ2-7	NA	CASSYTLAGGPYEQYF	TGTGCCAGCAGTTACACCTTAGCGGGGGGTCCCTACGAGCAGTACTTC
TRBV6-1	NA	TRBJ1-5	once	CASSPNQGFQPQHF	TGTGCCAGCAGTCCCAACCAGGGTTTTCAGCCCCAGCATTTT
TRBV7-8	NA	TRBJ1-3	NA	CASSADSGTVGSGNTIYF	TGTGCCAGCAGCGCCGATTCCGGGACGGTGGGCTCTGGAAACACCATATATTTT
TRBV19	TRBD1	TRBJ1-5	NA	CASSIGQGGQPQHF	TGTGCCAGTAGTATCGGACAGGGAGGTCAGCCCCAGCATTTT
TRBV5-4	NA	TRBJ1-2	NA	CASSFGREEKNYGYTF	TGTGCCAGCAGCTTCGGTAGGGAGGAAAAGAACTATGGCTACACCTTC
TRBV6-1	TRBD1	TRBJ1-5	NA	CASTYQGQSNQPQHF	TGTGCCAGCACCTATCAGGGACAGAGCAATCAGCCCCAGCATTTT
TRBV7-2	NA	TRBJ2-2	NA	CASSWGRANTGELFF	TGTGCCAGCAGTTGGGGGCGAGCGAACACCGGGGAGCTGTTTTTT
TRBV11-2	TRBD2	TRBJ2-5	NA	CASSLGAGGRETQYF	TGTGCCAGCAGCTTAGGAGCGGGGGGGCGGGAGACCCAGTACTTC
TRBV6-6	NA	TRBJ1-4	medium-sized	CASLGTGNEKLFF	TGTGCCAGCCTGGGCACAGGTAATGAAAAACTGTTTTTT
TRBV5-4	NA	TRBJ2-3	NA	CASSPGGATDTQYF	TGTGCCAGCAGCCCTGGGGGGGCCACAGATACGCAGTATTTT
TRBV18	NA	TRBJ1-4	NA	CASSPGGKPNEKLFF	TGTGCCAGCTCACCAGGGGGCAAGCCTAATGAAAAACTGTTTTTT
TRBV9	NA	TRBJ1-1	NA	CASSVQPLNTEAFF	TGTGCCAGCAGCGTACAGCCTTTGAACACTGAAGCTTTCTTT
TRBV19	NA	TRBJ1-5	NA	CASSSQVSKNQPQHF	TGTGCCAGTAGTTCACAGGTTAGTAAGAATCAGCCCCAGCATTTT
TRBV28	TRBD2	TRBJ2-2	NA	CASSLWASGGTAGELFF	TGTGCCAGCAGTTTATGGGCTAGCGGGGGTACAGCCGGGGAGCTGTTTTTT
TRBV11-1	NA	TRBJ2-3	few	CASSTYTTDTQYF	TGTGCCAGCAGCACCTACACCACAGATACGCAGTATTTT
TRBV11-2	TRBD1	TRBJ2-7	NA	CASSRGTGGAKYEQYF	TGTGCCAGCAGCAGGGGGACAGGGGGCGCGAAATACGAGCAGTACTTC
TRBV4-1	TRBD2	TRBJ2-7	NA	CASSQGLAGTTYEQYF	TGCGCCAGCAGCCAAGGACTAGCGGGGACTACCTACGAGCAGTACTTC
TRBV9	NA	TRBJ1-5	NA	CASSAGTWVDQPQHF	TGTGCCAGCAGCGCTGGGACATGGGTCGATCAGCCCCAGCATTTT
TRBV27	NA	TRBJ2-7	once	CASSWGSEQYF	TGTGCCAGCAGTTGGGGGTCCGAGCAGTACTTC
TRBV19	NA	TRBJ1-1	NA	CASSIRGGDTEAFF	TGTGCCAGTAGTATAAGAGGAGGGGACACTGAAGCTTTCTTT
TRBV7-3	TRBD2	TRBJ2-5	NA	CASSPYSFSREAQYF	TGTGCCAGCAGCCCTTATTCCTTCTCTCGGGAGGCCCAGTACTTC
TRBV4-3	NA	TRBJ1-2	NA	CASSQDVRAGGYTF	TGCGCCAGCAGCCAAGACGTCAGGGCGGGTGGCTACACCTTC
TRBV18	NA	TRBJ2-7	NA	CASSTQGLEQYF	TGTGCCAGCTCAACTCAGGGGTTGGAGCAGTACTTC
TRBV27	NA	TRBJ1-6	NA	CASRPDTHNSPLHF	TGTGCCAGCAGACCCGACACTCATAATTCACCCCTCCACTTT
TRBV28	NA	TRBJ1-6	NA	CASSLDLSGSPLHF	TGTGCCAGCAGTTTGGATCTTTCGGGCTCACCCCTCCACTTT
TRBV6-6	NA	TRBJ2-5	NA	CASSYSGHETQYF	TGTGCCAGCAGTTACTCGGGTCATGAGACCCAGTACTTC
TRBV18	NA	TRBJ1-3	NA	CASSPTYGNSGNTIYF	TGTGCCAGCTCACCAACCTACGGAAACTCCGGAAACACCATATATTTT
TRBV5-4	NA	TRBJ1-3	NA	CASSLDRGYTIYF	TGTGCCAGCAGCTTGGATAGGGGATACACCATATATTTT
TRBV29-1	TRBD2	TRBJ2-3	once	CSGMGAGGVADTQYF	TGCAGCGGAATGGGCGCGGGGGGAGTTGCAGATACGCAGTATTTT
TRBV5-5	TRBD1	TRBJ1-2	NA	CASSSAGTGHRIGYTF	TGTGCCAGCAGCTCCGCCGGGACAGGGCACCGTATAGGCTACACCTTC
TRBV7-2	NA	TRBJ2-3	NA	CASSRYTDTQYF	TGTGCCAGCAGCCGATACACAGATACGCAGTATTTT
TRBV6-5	NA	TRBJ2-2	NA	CATDPGNTGELFF	TGTGCCACTGATCCAGGAAACACCGGGGAGCTGTTTTTT
TRBV19	NA	TRBJ1-1	NA	CASSIQGGGTEAFF	TGTGCCAGTAGTATTCAGGGAGGTGGGACTGAAGCTTTCTTT
TRBV7-8	NA	TRBJ1-5	NA	CASSLDRPRVNQPQHF	TGTGCCAGCAGCTTAGATCGCCCTAGAGTTAATCAGCCCCAGCATTTT